Listed here is a single TCR beta chain. This sample was taken from a study of blood T cell repertoires in COVID-19. As for the study in general: The samples span acute and convalescent COVID-19 from the United States, Italy and Spain.

In the original analysis: How many nucleated cells were present was estimated from reference gene primer amplification. TCRdb's copy holds only in-frame clones and misses some; the assay was immunoSEQ multiplex PCR. That table furnishes V, J and clone size, whereas the DNA furnished D and trimming. The sample holds roughly 40,000 clones, around 83% seen once. Sequencing input: peripheral blood. The sequence was obtained from a woman older than 75 with active or convalescent COVID-19.

This CDR3 reads CATSDPSGTKDTQYF. In DNA form, the CDR3 reads TGTGCCACCAGTGATCCAAGCGGGACCAAAGATACGCAGTATTTT. V is TRBV24-1 and J is TRBJ2-3; 7 nucleotides align to TRBD2. V shed 3 bases and J 5 bases; nucleotides not matched to a gene: 7. CDR3 size: 15 residues. Germline V CDR1 and CDR2: KGHDR, SFDVKD.